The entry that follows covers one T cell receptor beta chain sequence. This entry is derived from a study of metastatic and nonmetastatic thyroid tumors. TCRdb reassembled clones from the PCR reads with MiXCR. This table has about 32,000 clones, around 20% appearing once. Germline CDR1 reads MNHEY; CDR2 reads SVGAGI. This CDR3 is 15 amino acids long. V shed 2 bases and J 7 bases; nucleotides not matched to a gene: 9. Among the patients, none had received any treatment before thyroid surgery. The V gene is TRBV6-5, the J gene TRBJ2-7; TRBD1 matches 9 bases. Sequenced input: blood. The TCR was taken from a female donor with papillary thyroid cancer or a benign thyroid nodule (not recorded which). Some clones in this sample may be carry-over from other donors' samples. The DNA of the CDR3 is TGTGCCAGCAGTTACGATCGGGACAGGGCAGGGGAGCAGTACTTC. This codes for CASSYDRDRAGEQYF.